This is a list of T cell receptor beta chains from one sample in a study of T cell repertoires in cytomegalovirus infection. In TCRdb, the reads were re-called with MiXCR into one record per CDR3 protein. The sample holds 650,000 to 850,000 distinct CDR3 sequences, 29% seen once. These receptors are not linked to any known antigen. Here the sequenced sample was cultured CD8+ T cells from PBMCs, taken from culture after CMV antigen stimulation. These receptors came from a human donor in good health (CMV status not recorded). Some clones in this sample may be carry-over from other donors' samples. CDR3s include the opening cysteine and the closing phenylalanine or tryptophan. The order of the fields is V gene, clone size, J gene, CDR3 length, D gene, CDR3 protein, CDR3 DNA. The D gene is left open where the match is weak. The size entry is marked missing in some rows and otherwise reads once, few, many or a size class.

TRBV6-5,NA,TRBJ2-2,15,TRBD2,CASRPSGGAPGELFF,TGTGCCAGCAGACCGAGCGGGGGGGCCCCCGGGGAGCTGTTTTTT
TRBV7-2,many,TRBJ2-5,12,NA,CASSPPAAAQYF,TGTGCCAGCAGCCCCCCAGCGGCGGCCCAGTACTTC
TRBV7-9,few,TRBJ1-2,14,NA,CASSRSRTNYGYTF,TGTGCCAGCAGTCGTAGCAGAACTAACTATGGCTACACCTTC
TRBV20-1,NA,TRBJ2-3,16,NA,CSAHSRSMPSTDTQYF,TGCAGTGCTCATAGTCGGTCCATGCCTAGCACAGATACGCAGTATTTT
TRBV7-6,few,TRBJ1-3,14,NA,CASSPGNAGNTIYF,TGTGCCAGCAGCCCGGGGAATGCTGGAAACACCATATATTTT
TRBV10-3,NA,TRBJ2-6,15,NA,CAISESSSGANVLTF,TGTGCCATCAGTGAGTCGAGCTCTGGGGCCAACGTCCTGACTTTC
TRBV9,NA,TRBJ2-5,14,NA,CASSQPGLQETQYF,TGTGCCAGCAGCCAACCGGGTCTCCAAGAGACCCAGTACTTC
TRBV7-9,few,TRBJ2-7,14,NA,CASSLSNRSYEQYF,TGTGCCAGCAGCTTATCTAACAGGTCCTACGAGCAGTACTTC
TRBV6-2/TRBV6-3,NA,TRBJ1-5,15,TRBD1,CASSYSAGGMQPQHF,TGTGCCAGCAGTTACTCAGCAGGGGGCATGCAGCCCCAGCATTTT
TRBV24-1,few,TRBJ2-6,22,NA,CATSDSQPYLATDGSGANVLTF,TGTGCCACCAGTGATTCACAACCGTACCTTGCGACGGACGGCTCTGGGGCCAACGTCCTGACTTTC
TRBV28,NA,TRBJ2-5,15,TRBD2,CASSSGLAGMETQYF,TGTGCCAGCAGTTCGGGACTAGCGGGGATGGAGACCCAGTACTTC
TRBV4-1,few,TRBJ1-4,14,NA,CASNISGAREKLFF,TGCGCCAGCAACATTTCCGGGGCCCGAGAAAAACTGTTTTTT
TRBV11-2,NA,TRBJ2-1,15,NA,CASSLNWDTSNEQFF,TGTGCCAGCAGCTTAAATTGGGACACCTCCAATGAGCAGTTCTTC
TRBV6-5,few,TRBJ2-3,13,TRBD2,CASGGTNTDTQYF,TGTGCCAGCGGGGGGACTAACACAGATACGCAGTATTTT
TRBV19,NA,TRBJ1-5,11,NA,CAPRGDQPQHF,TGTGCCCCCAGAGGGGATCAGCCCCAGCATTTT
TRBV7-9,NA,TRBJ1-1,16,NA,CASSLFPGNANTEAFF,TGTGCCAGCAGCTTATTTCCGGGGAACGCGAACACTGAAGCTTTCTTT
TRBV7-3,NA,TRBJ2-5,15,TRBD2,CASSPNGGAQETQYF,TGCGCCAGCAGCCCAAACGGGGGGGCTCAAGAGACCCAGTACTTC
TRBV11-2,NA,TRBJ2-1,16,NA,CASKSLRGLQKNEQFF,TGTGCCAGCAAGTCATTGAGGGGCCTTCAAAAAAATGAGCAGTTCTTC
TRBV6-8,NA,TRBJ2-1,15,TRBD1,CASTIPGQGVDEQFF,TGTGCCAGCACCATTCCGGGACAGGGGGTTGATGAGCAGTTCTTC
TRBV24-1,few,TRBJ2-1,17,TRBD2,CATSDFRGGGTYNEQFF,TGTGCCACCAGTGATTTCCGCGGGGGGGGGACTTACAATGAGCAGTTCTTC